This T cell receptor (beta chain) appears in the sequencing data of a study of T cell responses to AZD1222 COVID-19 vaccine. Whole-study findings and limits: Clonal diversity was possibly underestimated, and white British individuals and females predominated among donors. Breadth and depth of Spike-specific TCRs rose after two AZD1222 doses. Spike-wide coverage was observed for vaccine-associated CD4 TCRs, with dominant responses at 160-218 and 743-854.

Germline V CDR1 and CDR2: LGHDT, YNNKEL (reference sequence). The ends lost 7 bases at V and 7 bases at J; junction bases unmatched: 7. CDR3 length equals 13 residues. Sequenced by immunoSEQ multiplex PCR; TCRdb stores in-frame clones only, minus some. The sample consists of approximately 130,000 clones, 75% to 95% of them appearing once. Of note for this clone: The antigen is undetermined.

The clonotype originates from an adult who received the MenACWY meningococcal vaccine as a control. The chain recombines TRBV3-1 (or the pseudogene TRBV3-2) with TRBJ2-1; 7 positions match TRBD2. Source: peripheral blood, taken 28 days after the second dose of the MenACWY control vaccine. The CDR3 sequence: CASMSSGPNEQFF. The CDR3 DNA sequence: TGTGCCAGCATGAGTAGCGGGCCTAATGAGCAGTTCTTC.